These 23 T cell receptor beta chains were sequenced from one sample in a study of blood T cell repertoires in COVID-19 (dated by TCRdb to the early 2020s). The library was built by means of the immunoSEQ multiplex PCR assay. Entries here come from immuneACCESS through TCRdb and include only in-frame sequences with V and J called. Some clones fail to appear in such tables; in the studies checked, an unresolved V gene covers under half of the shortfall, and the cause of the remainder is unknown. This sample gives some 280,000 clones in total; about 88% of them show up just once. The ten largest account for roughly an eighth of the sample. The sequenced material came from peripheral blood. All receptors derive from a woman aged 55-75 years with acute or convalescent COVID-19.

This clone turned up a few times. The rearrangement joins TRBV5-1 to TRBJ1-1, with TRBD1 matching 7 bases. Germline trimming cut 0 bases from V and 14 bases from J; bases unmatched to any gene: 10. Germline V lookup: CDR1 SGHRS, CDR2 YFSETQ. CDR3 size: 13 residues. CDR3 region: CASSLATGNRGFF. The CDR3 coding sequence is TGCGCCAGCAGCTTGGCGACAGGGAATAGGGGGTTCTTT.

V is TRBV28 and J is TRBJ1-4; D gene unclear. V was shortened by 5 bases and J by 10 bases, with 14 bases between the two germline ends. The germline gives CDR1 MDHEN, CDR2 SYDVKM. There are 13 residues in the CDR3. CDR3 in DNA: TGTGCCAGCAGTCCAAAACCGCGTTCAAAACTGTTTTTT. Its protein product is CASSPKPRSKLFF.

The chain employs TRBV5-1 and TRBJ1-1, with a tentative D call TRBD1 (5 bases). Germline assignment: CDR1 SGHRS and CDR2 YFSETQ. Trimming removed 3 bases at V and 5 bases at J, with 14 bases between. The CDR3 loop spans 14 amino acids. CDR3 residues: CASSSSLGETEAFF. CDR3 coding DNA: TGCGCCAGCAGCTCTTCTTTAGGGGAAACTGAAGCTTTCTTT. Supplemented by reference TRBV5-1 and TRBJ1-1, the full variable domain reads KAGVTQTPRYLIKTRGQQVTLSCSPISGHRSVSWYQQTPGQGLQFLFEYFSETQRNKGNFPGRFSGRQFSNSRSEMNVSTLELGDSALYLCASSSSLGETEAFFGQGTRLTVV.

This clone turned up a few times. The V and J genes are TRBV29-1 and TRBJ1-1, with 9 bases fitting TRBD1. Germline V lookup: CDR1 SQVTM, CDR2 ANQGSEA. This CDR3 is 14 amino acids long. Unmatched junction bases numbered 10, after V lost 7 bases and J lost 4 bases. CDR3 sequence: CSGKGQGEGTEAFF. CDR3 nucleotides: TGCAGCGGAAAGGGACAGGGCGAAGGCACTGAAGCTTTCTTT.

The chain is built from TRBV4-1 and TRBJ2-1; TRBD2 agrees at 14 bases. J gave up 8 bases and V 2 bases, and 8 bases lay outside the gene matches. CDR1 MGHRA and CDR2 YSYEKL come from the germline V gene. This CDR3 contains 17 residues. CDR3 bases: TGCGCCAGCAGCCAACCGCCGGGACTAGCGGGAGAGGATGAGCAGTTCTTC. This translates into CASSQPPGLAGEDEQFF.

This clone was picked up one time. The genes are TRBV28 and TRBJ1-3; 12 nucleotides line up with TRBD1. Losses at the gene ends were 6 bases for V and 9 bases for J; bases not matched to a gene: 18. The CDR3 contains 18 residues. Per germline, CDR1 MDHEN and CDR2 SYDVKM. CDR3 sequence reads: CASRIPTGTGGPSGTIYF. In DNA form, the CDR3 reads TGTGCCAGCAGAATACCCACCGGGACAGGGGGCCCTAGCGGCACCATATATTTT.

The CDR3 sequence: CASSLRGMGAGEQFF. The CDR3 DNA reads as TGTGCCAGCAGCTTACGGGGGATGGGCGCGGGTGAGCAGTTCTTC. The chain joins TRBV13 to TRBJ2-1, with D possibly TRBD2 on 6 matching bases. V was cut by 2 bases and J by 9 bases, with 17 bases left in between. There are 15 residues in the CDR3. Germline CDR1 reads PRHDT; CDR2 reads FYEKMQ (reference sequence).

The V and J genes are TRBV30 and TRBJ2-5; D may be TRBD2 (6 bases). Germline assignment: CDR1 GTSNPN and CDR2 SVGIG (reference sequence). CDR3 length: 14 residues. V was clipped by 4 bases and J by 1 base, with 13 bases between them. The CDR3: CAWKSGGVQETQYF. The CDR3 DNA sequence: TGTGCCTGGAAAAGCGGCGGGGTCCAAGAGACCCAGTACTTC.

The J gene is TRBJ1-2, the V gene TRBV28; weak D call: TRBD1 (5 bases). V lost 3 bases and J lost 3, with 14 bases in between. This CDR3 region has 15 residues. The V gene's germline CDR1 is MDHEN and CDR2 SYDVKM. This chain's CDR3 is CASSLAGRWDYGYTF. Here the CDR3 DNA reads TGTGCCAGCAGTTTGGCGGGGCGGTGGGACTATGGCTACACCTTC.

The CDR3 is CASSVLAGGSYEQYF. CDR3 bases: TGTGCCAGCAGCGTTCTAGCGGGAGGATCCTACGAGCAGTACTTC. The chain has TRBV9 and TRBJ2-7; 11 nucleotides line up with TRBD2. Germline CDR1 SGDLS, CDR2 YYNGEE. There are 15 residues in the CDR3. The junction had 2 bases not matched to a gene; V was cut back by 2 bases and J by 1 base.

V gene TRBV28 combines with J gene TRBJ1-5; no clear D. Trimming removed 1 base at V and 11 bases at J, with 15 bases between. The CDR3 is 14 amino acids. Germline V gene data show CDR1 as MDHEN and CDR2 as SYDVKM. The CDR3 DNA reads TGTGCCAGCAGTTTATTTGGCGGTTCCAGCGCCCAGCATTTT. Amino acid sequence: CASSLFGGSSAQHF.

The V and J genes are TRBV7-3 and TRBJ1-1; D remains ambiguous. Trimming removed 5 bases from V and 0 bases from J, with 13 bases in between. Germline loops: CDR1 SGHTA, CDR2 FQGTGA. The CDR3 is 15 residues long. The DNA for the CDR3 is TGTGCCAGCAGCGCTCTGGGTGAGGTGAACACTGAAGCTTTCTTT. This sequence encodes CASSALGEVNTEAFF.

The rearrangement uses TRBV6-2 or TRBV6-3 and TRBJ2-1; TRBD2 might be the D (6 bases). Per germline, CDR1 MNHEY and CDR2 SVGEGT. The CDR3 is made up of 14 amino acids. The ends were cut back, 1 base at V and 6 bases at J, with 10 bases in the middle. CDR3 amino acids: CASSYLTRGNEQFF. The CDR3, as DNA: TGTGCCAGCAGTTACTTGACTAGAGGCAATGAGCAGTTCTTC.

V gene TRBV4-3 combines with J gene TRBJ1-5, with D unclear. Germline V gene data show CDR1 as LGHNA and CDR2 as YSLEER. V lost 0 bases and J lost 1, with 13 bases in between. The CDR3 has 17 amino acids. CDR3 nucleotides: TGCGCCAGCAGCCAAGAGATTATGACGGGAAGCAATCAGCCCCAGCATTTT. As protein: CASSQEIMTGSNQPQHF.

The rearrangement joins TRBV27 to TRBJ2-1, with 9 bases aligning to TRBD1. The CDR3 consists of 15 residues. Germline V CDR1 and CDR2: MNHEY, SMNVEV (reference sequence). The J segment lost 7 bases and the V segment lost 3 bases, leaving 7 bases of the junction unmatched. CDR3 region: CASSFNRGRGNEQFF. The CDR3 DNA sequence: TGTGCCAGCAGTTTTAACAGGGGGCGCGGGAATGAGCAGTTCTTC.

This chain uses TRBV2 with TRBJ1-5, with D unresolved. CDR1 is SNHLY and CDR2 is FYNNEI in the germline V gene. V gave up 0 bases and J gave up 2 bases, with 11 bases separating them. CDR3 length: 16 amino acids. In DNA, the CDR3 is TGTGCCAGCAGTGAAGCGGCGGGTGGGGGCAATCAGCCCCAGCATTTT. Translating gives CASSEAAGGGNQPQHF.

The table lists this clone with a few counts. J is TRBJ1-4 and V is TRBV18, with 9 positions matching TRBD1. The germline V gene has CDR1 KGHSH and CDR2 LQKENI. This CDR3 is 15 amino acids long. With V trimmed by 2 bases and J by 6 bases, 4 bases remained unmatched. This chain's CDR3 is CASSPGTGGYEKLFF. CDR3 in DNA: TGTGCCAGCTCACCAGGAACAGGGGGCTATGAAAAACTGTTTTTT.

The chain carries TRBV7-8 and TRBJ2-1, with D hard to call. This CDR3 is built from 11 residues. V lost 10 bases to trimming and J lost 8 bases, with 12 bases between them. Per germline, CDR1 SGHVS and CDR2 FQNEAQ. The CDR3 nucleotides are TGTGCCATCTCGGGTAGGCATGAGCAGTTCTTC. Its translation is CAISGRHEQFF.

V usage is TRBV28 and J usage is TRBJ2-1; 13 bases fit TRBD2. The CDR3 has 16 amino acids. Trimming took 2 bases from V and 10 from J; bases not matched to a gene: 8. The V gene's germline CDR1 is MDHEN and CDR2 SYDVKM. The CDR3 bases are TGTGCCAGCAGTTTAATAACTAGCGGGAGGGTTCTAGAGCAGTTCTTC. It encodes CASSLITSGRVLEQFF.

V usage is TRBV6-5 and J usage is TRBJ2-5; D is perhaps TRBD1 (6 bases). CDR1 MNHEY and CDR2 SVGAGI come from the germline V gene. V was pared by 2 bases and J by 6 bases, with 16 bases between. There are 15 residues in the CDR3. The CDR3 loop is CASSYGDTSRKTQYF. The CDR3 nucleotides are TGTGCCAGCAGTTACGGGGACACAAGCCGAAAGACCCAGTACTTC.

This clone was observed a single time. CDR3 in amino acids: CASSQGQRTDTQYF. The CDR3 DNA reads TGCGCCAGCAGCCAAGGACAGCGCACAGATACGCAGTATTTT. The V call is TRBV4-3, the J call TRBJ2-3, with a possible D match to TRBD1 (5 bases). The CDR3 length is 14 residues. Between the trimmed V and J ends, which lost 1 base and 1 base, there was a span of 6 bases. Germline CDR1 reads LGHNA; CDR2 reads YSLEER.

This rearrangement joins TRBV12-3 or TRBV12-4 to TRBJ1-1, with D maybe TRBD1 (5 bases). Deletions cut 7 bases from V and 3 bases from J, with 12 bases between. This CDR3 is built from 13 residues. In DNA, the CDR3 is TGTGCCAGCACTGATCAGGGTTACACTGAAGCTTTCTTT. It is translated as CASTDQGYTEAFF.

The CDR3, as DNA: TGTGCCAGCAGCTTAAGTCTAGCGGTCTTCAATGAGCAGTTCTTC. It is translated as CASSLSLAVFNEQFF. The chain employs TRBV7-2 and TRBJ2-1, with TRBD2 identical over 7 bases. The CDR3 is 15 amino acids. After removal of 2 bases from V and 6 bases from J, the junction contained 7 bases not matched to a gene. The germline CDR1 and CDR2 sequences are SGHTA and FQGNSA.